The rows below give T cell receptor beta chains drawn from one sample of a study of vaccination and CD4 T cells after COVID-19. The antigens these receptors bind are not known. Each CDR3 protein is one row after TCRdb ran MiXCR on the PCR reads. The data contain 20,000 to 25,000 distinct CDR3 sequences, about 39% of them singletons. The sample consisted of CD4+ T cells from blood, cultured in vitro, taken before SARS-CoV-2 vaccination. These receptors were obtained from a human donor who had recovered from COVID-19. CDR3s include the opening cysteine and the closing phenylalanine or tryptophan. A D gene is named only where the DNA matches it firmly.

d_gene: -; j_gene: TRBJ1-2; v_gene: TRBV7-9; CDR3aa: CASSLGFLAGVSYEQYFGPGGYTF
d_gene: -; j_gene: TRBJ1-2; v_gene: TRBV6-5; CDR3aa: CASSYGAFLGGYTF
d_gene: -; j_gene: TRBJ2-1; v_gene: TRBV20-1; CDR3aa: CSARVGSYNEQFF
d_gene: TRBD2; j_gene: TRBJ2-3; v_gene: TRBV7-8; CDR3aa: CASSLVAGGTDTQYF
d_gene: TRBD2; j_gene: TRBJ2-5; v_gene: TRBV7-8; CDR3aa: CASSAGLAGITQYF
d_gene: TRBD1; j_gene: TRBJ2-7; v_gene: TRBV20-1; CDR3aa: CSAQGARSSYEQYF
d_gene: -; j_gene: TRBJ1-1; v_gene: TRBV20-1; CDR3aa: CSASGRWTEAFF
d_gene: -; j_gene: TRBJ1-3; v_gene: TRBV6-5; CDR3aa: CASSFTTGNTIYF
d_gene: -; j_gene: TRBJ2-6; v_gene: TRBV12-5; CDR3aa: CASGSEWGANVLTF
d_gene: -; j_gene: TRBJ2-2; v_gene: TRBV4-1; CDR3aa: CASSLPDPGRPNTGELFF
d_gene: -; j_gene: TRBJ2-1; v_gene: TRBV20-1; CDR3aa: CSARPHNEQFF
d_gene: -; j_gene: TRBJ1-6; v_gene: TRBV6-1; CDR3aa: CASGSRTTPLHF
d_gene: -; j_gene: TRBJ2-2; v_gene: TRBV7-2; CDR3aa: CASSLRMSGPGELFF
d_gene: TRBD2; j_gene: TRBJ2-5; v_gene: TRBV20-1; CDR3aa: CSALAGPGKTQYF
d_gene: TRBD1; j_gene: TRBJ2-7; v_gene: TRBV7-2; CDR3aa: CASSLADRGTYEQYF
d_gene: -; j_gene: TRBJ1-1; v_gene: TRBV21-1; CDR3aa: CASSGSGGSNTEAFF
d_gene: -; j_gene: TRBJ1-1; v_gene: TRBV4-1; CDR3aa: CASSQDRAVFAGNTEAFF
d_gene: -; j_gene: TRBJ2-7; v_gene: TRBV7-2; CDR3aa: CASSRIWGAYEQYF
d_gene: TRBD1; j_gene: TRBJ2-3; v_gene: TRBV7-3; CDR3aa: CASSFGTGRTDTQYF
d_gene: TRBD1; j_gene: TRBJ2-6; v_gene: TRBV20-1; CDR3aa: CSARGDSSSGANVLTF
d_gene: TRBD1; j_gene: TRBJ1-2; v_gene: TRBV6-1; CDR3aa: CASTPEQGRYGYTF
d_gene: TRBD1; j_gene: TRBJ2-2; v_gene: TRBV20-1; CDR3aa: CSAFMGQGARTGELFF
d_gene: -; j_gene: TRBJ1-1; v_gene: TRBV19; CDR3aa: CASSLMGGAMNTEAFF
d_gene: TRBD1; j_gene: TRBJ1-1; v_gene: TRBV20-1; CDR3aa: CSARDSAGGAGVGEAFF